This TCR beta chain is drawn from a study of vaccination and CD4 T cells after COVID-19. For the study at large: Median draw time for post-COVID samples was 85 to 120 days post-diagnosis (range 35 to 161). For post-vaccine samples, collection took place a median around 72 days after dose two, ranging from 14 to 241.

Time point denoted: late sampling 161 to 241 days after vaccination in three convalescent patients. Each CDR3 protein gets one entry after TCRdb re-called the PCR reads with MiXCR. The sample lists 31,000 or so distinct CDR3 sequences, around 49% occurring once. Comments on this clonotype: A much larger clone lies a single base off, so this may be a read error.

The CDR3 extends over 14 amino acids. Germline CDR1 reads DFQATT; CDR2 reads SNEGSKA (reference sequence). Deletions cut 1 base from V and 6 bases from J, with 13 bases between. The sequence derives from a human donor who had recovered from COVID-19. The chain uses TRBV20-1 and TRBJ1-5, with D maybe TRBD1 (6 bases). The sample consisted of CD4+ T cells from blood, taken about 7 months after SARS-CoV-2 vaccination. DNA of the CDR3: TGCAGTGCTAGAGCCCTAGGGGGGGGTCAGCCCCAGCATTTT. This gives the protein CSARALGGGQPQHF.